What follows describes a single T cell receptor (beta chain). Its antigen remains unknown. Other DNA variants within this sample encode the same CDR3. The CDR3 spans 13 residues. Trimming took off 2 bases at V and 4 bases at J, with 6 bases between the two ends. CDR1 is SGHTA and CDR2 is FQGNSA in the germline V gene. Reverse transcribing all isolated RNA meant expressed TCRB transcripts were sequenced. Libraries were prepared by immunoSEQ multiplex PCR; TCRdb keeps only in-frame clonotypes and omits some of them. The sample holds some 400,000 clones, about 14% seen once. The entry originates in a study of beta chain features in type 1 diabetes. Sorted cells reached over 95% purity in every population. General study findings and limits: In all four CD4+ subsets, TCRB CDR3 length was significantly, moderately reduced in type 1 diabetes. Reduced insertions and increased deletions marked VDJ junctions in type 1 diabetes patients.

The sequence was collected from a young woman in good health. Sample: naive CD4+ T cells from blood. The chain has TRBV7-2 and TRBJ1-5, with a weak D call TRBD1 (5 bases). The CDR3 bases are TGTGCCAGCAGCTTACAGGGAAATCAGCCCCAGCATTTT. This translates into CASSLQGNQPQHF.